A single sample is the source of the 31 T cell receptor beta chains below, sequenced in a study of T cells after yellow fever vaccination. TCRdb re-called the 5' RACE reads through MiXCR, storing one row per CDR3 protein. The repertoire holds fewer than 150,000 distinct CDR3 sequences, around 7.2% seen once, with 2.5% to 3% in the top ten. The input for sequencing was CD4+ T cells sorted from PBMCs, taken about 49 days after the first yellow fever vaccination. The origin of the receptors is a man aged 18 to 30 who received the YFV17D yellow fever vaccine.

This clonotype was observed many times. CDR3 bases: TGTGCCAGCAGTCTATGGACTAGCGGTGACAATGAGCAGTTCTTC. Translated, it gives CASSLWTSGDNEQFF. The rearrangement joins TRBV12-3 or TRBV12-4 to TRBJ2-1; 10 bases match TRBD2. The J segment lost 5 bases and the V segment lost 5 bases, leaving 6 bases of the junction unmatched. The CDR3 contains 15 residues.

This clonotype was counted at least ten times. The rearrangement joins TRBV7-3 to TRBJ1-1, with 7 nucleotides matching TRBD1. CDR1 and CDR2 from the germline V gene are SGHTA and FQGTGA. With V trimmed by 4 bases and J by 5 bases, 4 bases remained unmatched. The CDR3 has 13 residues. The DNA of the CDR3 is TGTGCCAGCAGCTCAGGGGGGTTAACTGAAGCTTTCTTT. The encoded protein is CASSSGGLTEAFF.

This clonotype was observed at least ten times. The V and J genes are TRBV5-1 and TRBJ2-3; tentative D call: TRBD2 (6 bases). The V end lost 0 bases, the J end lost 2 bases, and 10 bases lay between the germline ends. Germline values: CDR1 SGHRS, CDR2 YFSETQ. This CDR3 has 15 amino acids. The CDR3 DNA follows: TGCGCCAGCAGCTTGGGGAGCGGGTCCACAGATACGCAGTATTTT. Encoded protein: CASSLGSGSTDTQYF.

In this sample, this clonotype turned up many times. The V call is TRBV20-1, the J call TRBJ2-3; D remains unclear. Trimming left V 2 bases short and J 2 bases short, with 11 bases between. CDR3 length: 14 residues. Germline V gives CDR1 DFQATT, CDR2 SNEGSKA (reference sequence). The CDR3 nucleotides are TGCAGTGCTAGACCCAGGTTCCCCACAGATACGCAGTATTTT. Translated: CSARPRFPTDTQYF.

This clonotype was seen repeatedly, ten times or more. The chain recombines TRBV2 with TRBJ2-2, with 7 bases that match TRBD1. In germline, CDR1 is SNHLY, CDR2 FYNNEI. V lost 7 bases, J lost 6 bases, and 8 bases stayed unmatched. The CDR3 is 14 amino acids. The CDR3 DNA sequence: TGTGCCAGCATCAAGGGGGCAAACGCCGGGGAGCTGTTTTTT. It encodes CASIKGANAGELFF.

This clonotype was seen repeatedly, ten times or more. In nucleotides, the CDR3 is TGCGCCAGCAGCATTACAGCCCTCGGGGAGCAGTACTTC. Amino acid sequence: CASSITALGEQYF. This chain links TRBV5-1 with TRBJ2-7; D uncertain. Per the germline V gene, CDR1 is SGHRS and CDR2 is YFSETQ. The CDR3 loop spans 13 amino acids. The V end lost 4 bases, the J end lost 7 bases, and 15 bases lay between the germline ends.

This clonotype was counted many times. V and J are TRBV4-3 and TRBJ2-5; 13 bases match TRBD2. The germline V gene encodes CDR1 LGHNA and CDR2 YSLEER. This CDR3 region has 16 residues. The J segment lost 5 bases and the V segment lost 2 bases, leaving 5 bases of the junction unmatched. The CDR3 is CASSQRLAGGLETQYF. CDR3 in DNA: TGCGCCAGCAGCCAACGACTAGCGGGGGGCCTTGAGACCCAGTACTTC.

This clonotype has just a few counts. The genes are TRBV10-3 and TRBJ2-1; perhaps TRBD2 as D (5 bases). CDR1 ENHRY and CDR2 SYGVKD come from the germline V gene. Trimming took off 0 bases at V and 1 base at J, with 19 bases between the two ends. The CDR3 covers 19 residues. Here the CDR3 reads CAISESTYSKRLSYNEQFF. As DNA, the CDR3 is TGTGCCATCAGTGAGTCGACGTATTCAAAGCGGTTGTCCTACAATGAGCAGTTCTTC.

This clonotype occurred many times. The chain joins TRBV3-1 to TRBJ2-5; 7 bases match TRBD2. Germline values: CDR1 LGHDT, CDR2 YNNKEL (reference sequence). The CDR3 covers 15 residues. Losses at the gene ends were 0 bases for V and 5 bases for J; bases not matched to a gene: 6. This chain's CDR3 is CASSQDLAGVETQYF. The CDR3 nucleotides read TGTGCCAGCAGCCAAGATCTTGCGGGGGTGGAGACCCAGTACTTC.

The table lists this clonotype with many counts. CDR3 sequence: CASSLAGRKQETQYF. The CDR3, as DNA: TGCGCCAGCAGCTTGGCCGGACGGAAACAAGAGACCCAGTACTTC. This sequence joins TRBV5-1 and TRBJ2-5, with D unresolved. The V gene lost 0 bases and the J gene lost 2 bases, with 11 bases spanning the gap. The CDR3 totals 15 residues. Germline loops: CDR1 SGHRS, CDR2 YFSETQ.

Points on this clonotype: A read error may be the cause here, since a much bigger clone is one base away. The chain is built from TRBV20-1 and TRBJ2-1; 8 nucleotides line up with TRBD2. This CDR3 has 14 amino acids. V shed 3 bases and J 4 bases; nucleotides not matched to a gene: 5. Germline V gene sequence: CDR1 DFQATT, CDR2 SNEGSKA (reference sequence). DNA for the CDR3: TGCAGTGCTAGGCACCCGGGAGGGTACAATGAGCAGTTCTTC. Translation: CSARHPGGYNEQFF.

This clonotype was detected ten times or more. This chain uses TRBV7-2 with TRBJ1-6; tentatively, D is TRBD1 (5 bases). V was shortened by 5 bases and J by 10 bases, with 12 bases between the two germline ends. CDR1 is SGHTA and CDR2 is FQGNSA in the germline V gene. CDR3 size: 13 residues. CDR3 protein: CASSGRGRSPLHF. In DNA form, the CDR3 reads TGTGCCAGCAGCGGGAGGGGAAGGTCACCCCTCCACTTT.

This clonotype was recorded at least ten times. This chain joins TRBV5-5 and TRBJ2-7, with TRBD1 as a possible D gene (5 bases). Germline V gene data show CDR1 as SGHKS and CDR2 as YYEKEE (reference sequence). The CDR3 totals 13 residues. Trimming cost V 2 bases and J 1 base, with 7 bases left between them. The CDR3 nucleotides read TGTGCCAGCAGCTTAGGGGTATCCTACGAGCAGTACTTC. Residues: CASSLGVSYEQYF. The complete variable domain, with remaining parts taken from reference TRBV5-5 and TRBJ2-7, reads DAGVTQSPTHLIKTRGQQVTLRCSPISGHKSVSWYQQVLGQGPQFIFQYYEKEERGRGNFPDRFSARQFPNYSSELNVNALLLGDSALYLCASSLGVSYEQYFGPGTRLTVT.

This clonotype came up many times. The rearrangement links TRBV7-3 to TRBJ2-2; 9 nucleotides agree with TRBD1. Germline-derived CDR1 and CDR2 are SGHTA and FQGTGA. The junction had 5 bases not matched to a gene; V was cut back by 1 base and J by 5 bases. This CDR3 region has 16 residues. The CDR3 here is CASSLSRQGGTGELFF. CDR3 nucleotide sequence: TGTGCCAGCAGCTTAAGTCGACAGGGGGGTACCGGGGAGCTGTTTTTT.

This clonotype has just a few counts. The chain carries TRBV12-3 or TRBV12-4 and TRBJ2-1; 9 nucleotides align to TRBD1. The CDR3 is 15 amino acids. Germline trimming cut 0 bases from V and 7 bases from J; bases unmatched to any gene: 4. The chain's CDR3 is CASSLAGTGTNEQFF. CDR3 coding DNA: TGTGCCAGCAGTTTAGCGGGGACAGGGACGAATGAGCAGTTCTTC.

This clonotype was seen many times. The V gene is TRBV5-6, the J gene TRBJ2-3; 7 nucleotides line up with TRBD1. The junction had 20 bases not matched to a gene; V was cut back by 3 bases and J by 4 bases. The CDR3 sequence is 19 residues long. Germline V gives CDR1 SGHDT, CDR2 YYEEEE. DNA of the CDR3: TGTGCCAGCAGCTCGTACCGCCTTTTACGACAGGGCCTTCCAGATACGCAGTATTTT. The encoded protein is CASSSYRLLRQGLPDTQYF.

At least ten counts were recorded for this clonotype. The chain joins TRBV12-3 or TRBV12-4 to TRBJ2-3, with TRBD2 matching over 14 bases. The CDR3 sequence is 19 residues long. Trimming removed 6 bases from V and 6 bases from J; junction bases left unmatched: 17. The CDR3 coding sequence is TGTGCCAGCAGGACCGATTACGTGGGACTAGCGGGGGCTTCGGATACGCAGTATTTT. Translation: CASRTDYVGLAGASDTQYF.

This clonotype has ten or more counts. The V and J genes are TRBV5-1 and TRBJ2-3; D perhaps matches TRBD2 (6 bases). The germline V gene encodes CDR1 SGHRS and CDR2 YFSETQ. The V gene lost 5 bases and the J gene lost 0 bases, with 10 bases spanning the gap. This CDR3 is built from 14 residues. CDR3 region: CASRVAVSTDTQYF. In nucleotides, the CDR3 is TGCGCCAGCAGAGTAGCGGTGAGCACAGATACGCAGTATTTT.

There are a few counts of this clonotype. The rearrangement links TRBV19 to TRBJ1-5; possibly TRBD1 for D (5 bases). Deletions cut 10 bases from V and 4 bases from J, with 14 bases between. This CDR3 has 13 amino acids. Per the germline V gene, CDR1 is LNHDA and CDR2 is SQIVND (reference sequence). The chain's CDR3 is CATTGRTNQPQHF. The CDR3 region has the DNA TGTGCCACCACGGGACGGACTAATCAGCCCCAGCATTTT.

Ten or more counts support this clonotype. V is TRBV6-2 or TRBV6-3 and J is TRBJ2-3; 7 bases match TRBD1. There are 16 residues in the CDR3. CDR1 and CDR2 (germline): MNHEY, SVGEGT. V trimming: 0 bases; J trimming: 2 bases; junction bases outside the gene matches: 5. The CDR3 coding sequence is TGTGCCAGCAGTTACTCGATGGACAGGCACACAGATACGCAGTATTTT. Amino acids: CASSYSMDRHTDTQYF.

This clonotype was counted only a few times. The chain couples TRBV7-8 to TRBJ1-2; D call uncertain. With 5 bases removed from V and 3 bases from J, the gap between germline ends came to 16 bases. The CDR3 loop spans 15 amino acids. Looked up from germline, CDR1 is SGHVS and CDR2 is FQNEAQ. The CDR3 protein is CASSPTWIRYYGYTF. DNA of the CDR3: TGTGCCAGCAGCCCCACGTGGATCAGATACTATGGCTACACCTTC. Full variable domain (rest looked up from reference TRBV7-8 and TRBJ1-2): GAGVSQSPRYKVAKRGQDVALRCDPISGHVSLFWYQQALGQGPEFLTYFQNEAQLDKSGLPSDRFFAERPEGSVSTLKIQRTQQEDSAVYLCASSPTWIRYYGYTFGSGTRLTVV.

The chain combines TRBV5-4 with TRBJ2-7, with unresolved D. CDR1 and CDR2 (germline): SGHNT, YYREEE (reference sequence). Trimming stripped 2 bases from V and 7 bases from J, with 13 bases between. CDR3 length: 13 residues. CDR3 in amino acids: CASSFFDTREQYF. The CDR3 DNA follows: TGTGCCAGCAGCTTCTTCGATACTCGGGAGCAGTACTTC.

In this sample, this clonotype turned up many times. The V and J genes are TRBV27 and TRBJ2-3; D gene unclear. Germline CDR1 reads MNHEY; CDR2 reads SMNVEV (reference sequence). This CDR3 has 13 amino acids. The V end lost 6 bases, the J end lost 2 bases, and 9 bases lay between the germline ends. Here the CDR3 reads CASRRTYTDTQYF. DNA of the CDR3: TGTGCCAGCAGGCGAACCTACACAGATACGCAGTATTTT.

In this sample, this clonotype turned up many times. CDR3 nucleotide sequence: TGCAGCGACAATGGACAAGGTTCGGGCACTGAAGCTTTCTTT. Its translation: CSDNGQGSGTEAFF. The genes are TRBV29-1 and TRBJ1-1; D might be TRBD1 (5 bases). The ends were cut back, 7 bases at V and 4 bases at J, with 19 bases in the middle. The length of the CDR3 is 14 residues. From germline, CDR1 is SQVTM and CDR2 ANQGSEA.

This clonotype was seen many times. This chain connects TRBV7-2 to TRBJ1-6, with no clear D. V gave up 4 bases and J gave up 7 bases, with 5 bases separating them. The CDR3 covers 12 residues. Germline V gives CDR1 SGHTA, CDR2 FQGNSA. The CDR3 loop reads CASSSRNSPLHF. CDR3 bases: TGTGCCAGCAGCTCAAGAAATTCACCCCTCCACTTT.

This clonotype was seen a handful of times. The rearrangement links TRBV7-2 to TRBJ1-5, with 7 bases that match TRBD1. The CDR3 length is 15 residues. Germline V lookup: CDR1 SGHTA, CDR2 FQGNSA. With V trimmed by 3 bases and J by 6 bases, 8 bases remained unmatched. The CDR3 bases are TGTGCCAGCAGCTTCTCGACAACAGGGGTTCAGCCCCAGCATTTT. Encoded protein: CASSFSTTGVQPQHF.

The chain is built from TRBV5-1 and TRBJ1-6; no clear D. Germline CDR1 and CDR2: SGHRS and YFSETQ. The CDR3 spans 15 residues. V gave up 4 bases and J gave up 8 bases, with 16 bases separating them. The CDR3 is CASSRGEHPDSPLHF. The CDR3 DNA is TGCGCCAGCAGCCGAGGAGAACACCCGGATTCACCCCTCCACTTT.

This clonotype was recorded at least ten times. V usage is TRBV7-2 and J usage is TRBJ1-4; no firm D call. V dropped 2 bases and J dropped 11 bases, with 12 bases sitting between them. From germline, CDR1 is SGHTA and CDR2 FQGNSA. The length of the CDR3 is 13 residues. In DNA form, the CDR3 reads TGTGCCAGCAGCTTATATCAGGCGGGCAAACTGTTTTTT. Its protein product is CASSLYQAGKLFF.

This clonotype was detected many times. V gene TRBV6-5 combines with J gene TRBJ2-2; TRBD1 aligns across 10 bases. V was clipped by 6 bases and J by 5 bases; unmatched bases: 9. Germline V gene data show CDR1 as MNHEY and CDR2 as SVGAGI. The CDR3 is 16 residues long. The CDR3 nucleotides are TGTGCCAGCAGGACGCCGGGACAGGGGTTGACCGGGGAGCTGTTTTTT. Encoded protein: CASRTPGQGLTGELFF.

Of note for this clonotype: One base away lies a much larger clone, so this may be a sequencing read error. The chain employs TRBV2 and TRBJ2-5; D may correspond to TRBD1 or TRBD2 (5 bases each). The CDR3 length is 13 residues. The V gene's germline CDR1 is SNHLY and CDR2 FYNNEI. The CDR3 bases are TGTGCCAGCACAAGCGAGATGGGGGAGAACCAGTACTTC. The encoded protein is CASTSEMGENQYF.

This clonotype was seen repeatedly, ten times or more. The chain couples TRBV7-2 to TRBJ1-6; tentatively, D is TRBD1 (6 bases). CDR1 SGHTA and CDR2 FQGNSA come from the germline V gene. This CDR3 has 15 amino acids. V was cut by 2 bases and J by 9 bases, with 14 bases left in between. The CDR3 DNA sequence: TGTGCCAGCAGCTTATTTGGGGGCAACAGTTCACCCCTCCACTTT. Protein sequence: CASSLFGGNSSPLHF.